This is a list of T cell receptor beta chains from one sample in a study of cytomegalovirus exposure and HLA in healthy donors. Profiled with immunoSEQ multiplex PCR; TCRdb holds only in-frame clones, not every one. The sample has some 130,000 clones, 75% to 80% seen once. The source material was PBMCs. These receptors were taken from a woman aged 55-70 years in good health and CMV-seronegative. Each CDR3 is given with its conserved first and last residue. D genes are given only for firm matches. Expanded clones get a size class; other rows say once, few or many, or leave the size out.

j_gene | d_gene | abundance | v_gene | CDR3aa | CDR3nt
TRBJ2-7 | TRBD1 | few | TRBV19 | CASSTGQYYEQYF | TGTGCCAGTAGTACGGGACAGTACTACGAGCAGTACTTC
TRBJ1-1 | - | once | TRBV19 | CASTGGGLGTEAFF | TGTGCCAGCACGGGGGGGGGCTTGGGCACTGAAGCTTTCTTT
TRBJ1-1 | - | - | TRBV4-1 | CASSLAGGTEAFF | TGCGCCAGCAGCCTCGCCGGAGGCACTGAAGCTTTCTTT
TRBJ1-1 | - | - | TRBV27 | CASLRRGGSEAFF | TGTGCCAGCCTCCGGAGGGGAGGCAGCGAAGCTTTCTTT
TRBJ2-1 | TRBD2 | - | TRBV7-3 | CASSPQRGEPYNEQFF | TGTGCCAGCAGCCCACAGCGGGGGGAACCCTACAATGAGCAGTTCTTC
TRBJ1-5 | TRBD1 | - | TRBV19 | CASRDRAGQPQHF | TGTGCCAGCCGGGACAGGGCTGGTCAGCCCCAGCATTTT
TRBJ1-4 | - | many | TRBV5-5 | CASKRLNEKLFF | TGTGCCAGTAAGAGACTCAATGAAAAACTGTTTTTT
TRBJ2-7 | - | - | TRBV6-1 | CASRPDLARVYEQYF | TGTGCCAGCAGGCCAGACCTCGCGAGGGTGTACGAGCAGTACTTC
TRBJ2-1 | - | once | TRBV19 | CASSPDIYNEQFF | TGTGCCAGTAGTCCCGACATATACAATGAGCAGTTCTTC
TRBJ2-7 | TRBD2 | - | TRBV7-9 | CASSSLAGAYEQYF | TGTGCCAGCAGCTCCCTCGCGGGGGCCTACGAGCAGTACTTC
TRBJ2-3 | - | - | TRBV10-3 | CAISESREDTQYF | TGTGCCATCAGTGAGTCGAGGGAGGATACGCAGTATTTT
TRBJ1-2 | TRBD1 | once | TRBV11-2 | CASSSGEDRGFGYTF | TGTGCCAGCAGTTCGGGAGAGGACAGGGGCTTTGGCTACACCTTC
TRBJ1-2 | - | - | TRBV7-9 | CASSRPEGGKDGYTF | TGTGCCAGCAGCCGACCGGAGGGTGGTAAAGATGGCTACACCTTC
TRBJ1-2 | - | few | TRBV5-8 | CASSLAAGARGYTF | TGTGCCAGCAGCTTGGCCGCAGGGGCGCGCGGCTACACCTTC
TRBJ2-2 | TRBD1 | - | TRBV19 | CASSTDRGRNTGELFF | TGTGCCAGTAGTACAGACAGGGGGCGGAACACCGGGGAGCTGTTTTTT
TRBJ2-2 | - | - | TRBV9 | CASSVAGGPETGELFF | TGTGCCAGCAGCGTAGCCGGGGGTCCCGAAACCGGGGAGCTGTTTTTT
TRBJ2-3 | TRBD1 | - | TRBV9 | CASSLRGNPTDTQYF | TGTGCCAGCAGCCTCAGGGGGAATCCCACAGATACGCAGTATTTT
TRBJ2-3 | TRBD1 | - | TRBV27 | CATSAGTGATDTQYF | TGTGCCACCTCCGCCGGGACAGGGGCCACAGATACGCAGTATTTT
TRBJ1-3 | - | - | TRBV28 | CAHRGGVGGNTIYF | TGTGCCCATAGAGGGGGGGTTGGTGGAAACACCATATATTTT
TRBJ1-1 | - | few | TRBV5-1 | CASSSVFRGRTEAFF | TGCGCCAGCAGCTCGGTTTTTAGGGGCCGGACTGAAGCTTTCTTT
TRBJ2-5 | - | - | TRBV19 | CASSSGRTPQETQYF | TGTGCCAGTAGCTCGGGTAGAACCCCACAAGAGACCCAGTACTTC
TRBJ1-3 | - | - | TRBV21-1 | CASSKVGRSGNTIYF | TGTGCCAGCAGCAAAGTCGGTCGCTCTGGAAACACCATATATTTT
TRBJ2-1 | TRBD2 | few | TRBV18 | CASSLPPPSGAYNEQFF | TGTGCCAGCTCACTACCTCCCCCAAGCGGGGCCTACAATGAGCAGTTCTTC
TRBJ2-7 | TRBD1 | - | TRBV27 | CASSFGTANYEQYF | TGTGCCAGCAGTTTCGGGACAGCAAACTACGAGCAGTACTTC
TRBJ1-2 | TRBD1 | - | TRBV28 | CASSLAGTGSSGYTF | TGTGCCAGCAGTTTAGCCGGGACAGGGAGCTCTGGCTACACCTTC
TRBJ2-5 | TRBD1 | - | TRBV11-2 | CASSLTGLETQYF | TGTGCCAGCAGCCTGACAGGGTTAGAGACCCAGTACTTC
TRBJ2-7 | TRBD2 | - | TRBV25-1 | CASSRTSGDYEQCF | TGTGCCAGCAGCCGGACTAGCGGGGACTACGAGCAGTGCTTC
TRBJ1-1 | TRBD1 | - | TRBV19 | CASSPQGQAATEAFF | TGTGCCAGCTCCCCACAGGGACAGGCCGCCACTGAAGCTTTCTTT
TRBJ1-1 | TRBD1 | once | TRBV10-3 | CAIEDRLNTEAFF | TGTGCCATCGAGGACAGGTTGAACACTGAAGCTTTCTTT
TRBJ1-1 | TRBD1 | once | TRBV28 | CASSLWDRGLTTEAFF | TGTGCCAGCAGTTTATGGGACAGGGGGTTGACGACTGAAGCTTTCTTT
TRBJ2-4 | - | - | TRBV28 | CASSLEGGRNIQYF | TGTGCCAGCAGTTTGGAGGGTGGGAGAAACATTCAGTACTTC
TRBJ1-3 | - | - | TRBV18 | CASSPALRRAGNTIYF | TGTGCCAGCTCACCAGCTTTGCGCAGGGCGGGAAACACCATATATTTT
TRBJ2-3 | TRBD2 | once | TRBV27 | CASNSWGGSTDTQYF | TGTGCCAGCAACAGTTGGGGGGGTAGCACAGATACGCAGTATTTT